The 32 T cell receptor beta chains reported below all come from one sample, sequenced in a study of siplizumab effects on memory and regulatory T cells. Here immunoSEQ multiplex PCR was the method, and the copy in TCRdb shows in-frame clones only, minus some. Found here are about 120,000 clones, around 94% of them singletons; the top ten hold under 2%. Material for sequencing was non-Treg CD4+ T cells sorted from blood. The receptors shown here come from a human donor in good health.

The chain recombines TRBV7-9 with TRBJ2-1; D is possibly TRBD1 (5 bases). V was clipped by 0 bases and J by 9 bases, with 12 bases between them. The germline gives CDR1 SEHNR, CDR2 FQNEAQ (reference sequence). The CDR3 is 14 amino acids. The CDR3 region has the DNA TGTGCCAGCAGCTTAGCCCCCGTAGGGGCTGAGCAGTTCTTC. Amino acids: CASSLAPVGAEQFF.

The chain recombines TRBV6-5 with TRBJ2-3, with D possibly TRBD2 on 6 matching bases. Per the germline V gene, CDR1 is MNHEY and CDR2 is SVGAGI. The CDR3 spans 14 residues. Between the trimmed V and J ends, which lost 5 bases and 4 bases, there was a span of 13 bases. Here the CDR3 DNA reads TGTGCCAGCAGTCGGGAGACCGCAGCAGATACGCAGTATTTT. Translated, it gives CASSRETAADTQYF.

The rearrangement links TRBV5-6 to TRBJ1-5, with D perhaps TRBD1 (5 bases). Germline CDR1 and CDR2: SGHDT and YYEEEE. There are 16 residues in the CDR3. V shed 2 bases and J shed 8 bases, with 20 bases lying between them. The CDR3 nucleotides read TGTGCCAGCAGCTTTCGGGGGAACTTAGCTCTGAAGCCCCAGCATTTT. Amino acids: CASSFRGNLALKPQHF.

This CDR3 is CASSLIQQGPMNTEAFF. CDR3 bases: TGTGCCAGCAGTTTAATTCAGCAGGGACCCATGAACACTGAAGCTTTCTTT. V is TRBV28 and J is TRBJ1-1, with D possibly TRBD1 on 5 matching bases. CDR3 length equals 17 residues. Germline CDR1 is MDHEN and CDR2 is SYDVKM. Trimming removed 2 bases at V and 0 bases at J, with 16 bases between.

The gene calls are TRBV18 and TRBJ1-1; possible D gene TRBD1, 6 bases. CDR3 length equals 13 residues. Germline CDR1 reads KGHSH; CDR2 reads LQKENI. Trimming left V 3 bases short and J 6 bases short, with 11 bases between. CDR3 DNA: TGTGCCAGCTCACCGGGACATGAAGCTGAAGCTTTCTTT. Its protein is CASSPGHEAEAFF.

The chain is built from TRBV7-9 and TRBJ1-2, with TRBD1 matching over 8 bases. The CDR3 is made up of 15 amino acids. Germline-derived CDR1 and CDR2 are SEHNR and FQNEAQ (reference sequence). Trimming removed 5 bases from V and 6 bases from J; junction bases left unmatched: 11. The CDR3 here is CASSPPGQGNNGYTF. Here the CDR3 DNA reads TGTGCCAGCAGCCCTCCCGGACAGGGAAATAATGGCTACACCTTC.

This rearrangement joins TRBV10-3 to TRBJ1-1; D is perhaps TRBD1 (5 bases). Trimming pared 7 bases from V and 1 base from J, leaving 10 bases between. This CDR3 spans 13 amino acids. Germline CDR1 is ENHRY and CDR2 is SYGVKD. This CDR3 is CAITSQGNTEAFF. The CDR3 DNA reads TGTGCCATCACGTCGCAGGGGAACACTGAAGCTTTCTTT.

With respect to this clone: This CDR3 is also generated by other DNA sequences in the sample. The genes are TRBV5-1 and TRBJ1-2; D remains ambiguous. The CDR3 consists of 14 residues. V was pared by 0 bases and J by 3 bases, with 9 bases between. Germline CDR1 is SGHRS and CDR2 is YFSETQ. CDR3 bases: TGCGCCAGCAGCTTGGCTCCCGGCGACTATGGCTACACCTTC. Protein product: CASSLAPGDYGYTF.

The rearrangement uses TRBV7-9 and TRBJ1-5; D possibly corresponds to TRBD1 (5 bases). Trimming stripped 5 bases from V and 7 bases from J, with 15 bases between. The CDR3 totals 14 residues. Germline CDR1 is SEHNR and CDR2 is FQNEAQ (reference sequence). The CDR3 bases are TGTGCCAGCAGCCGCGACGGTGGGGACCAGCCCCAGCATTTT. It codes for CASSRDGGDQPQHF.

The chain recombines TRBV6-5 with TRBJ2-7; D not certain. Germline V gene sequence: CDR1 MNHEY, CDR2 SVGAGI. V lost 0 bases to trimming and J lost 3 bases, with 9 bases between them. The CDR3 sequence is 14 residues long. The CDR3 region is CASSYSNGNYEQYF. The DNA of the CDR3 is TGTGCCAGCAGTTACTCGAACGGAAACTACGAGCAGTACTTC.

In this sample, this clone turned up once. This sequence joins TRBV5-1 and TRBJ1-1, with D maybe TRBD1 (5 bases). The germline V gene has CDR1 SGHRS and CDR2 YFSETQ. V lost 5 bases to trimming and J lost 3 bases, with 17 bases between them. The CDR3 has 15 residues. The CDR3 loop reads CASRDPRGADTEAFF. CDR3 coding DNA: TGCGCCAGCAGGGACCCTCGGGGCGCGGACACTGAAGCTTTCTTT.

The J gene is TRBJ2-7, the V gene TRBV5-1; D tentatively reads TRBD1 or TRBD2 (5 bases each). V was pared by 5 bases and J by 0 bases, with 9 bases between. The CDR3 contains 13 residues. Germline CDR1 SGHRS, CDR2 YFSETQ. CDR3 region: CASSRDGSYEQYF. The CDR3 DNA is TGCGCCAGCAGTAGGGACGGCTCCTACGAGCAGTACTTC.

V and J are TRBV21-1 and TRBJ2-7; the DNA was not used to check the table's D call, TRBD1. TRBV21-1 is deemed a pseudogene. The CDR3 is made up of 17 amino acids. CDR3 sequence: CASSRRTGDRGSYEQYF. The CDR3 DNA reads as TGTGCCAGCAGCCGAAGGACAGGGGATCGGGGCTCCTACGAGCAGTACTTC.

The V and J genes are TRBV6-4 and TRBJ2-7; D gene ambiguous. Germline V gene sequence: CDR1 MRHNA, CDR2 SNTAGT. The CDR3 has 13 amino acids. The V and J ends lost 2 bases and 5 bases respectively, with 10 bases between them. CDR3 residues: CASSDRVPHEQYF. The CDR3 region has the DNA TGTGCCAGCAGTGACAGGGTTCCACACGAGCAGTACTTC.

V gene TRBV7-9 combines with J gene TRBJ1-6, with unresolved D. Between the trimmed V and J ends, which lost 5 bases and 9 bases, there was a span of 14 bases. This CDR3 has 14 amino acids. Germline V gives CDR1 SEHNR, CDR2 FQNEAQ (reference sequence). CDR3 protein: CASSPSEVRSPLHF. CDR3 sequence (DNA): TGTGCCAGCAGCCCGTCGGAGGTGCGTTCACCCCTCCACTTT.

The chain uses TRBV4-2 and TRBJ1-5, with D tentatively TRBD1 (5 bases). Per germline, CDR1 LGHNA and CDR2 YNFKEQ. Trimming took 0 bases from V and 6 from J, leaving 9 bases between them. This CDR3 is 14 amino acids long. The CDR3 is CASSQDRGGQPQHF. The CDR3 DNA reads TGTGCCAGCAGCCAAGATAGGGGAGGTCAGCCCCAGCATTTT.

The chain uses TRBV10-1 and TRBJ2-3; D possibly matches TRBD1 or TRBD2 (5 bases each). CDR1 WNHNN and CDR2 SYGVQD come from the germline V gene (reference sequence). V was clipped by 3 bases and J by 2 bases, with 6 bases between them. The CDR3 is made up of 13 amino acids. The CDR3 sequence: CASSDGATDTQYF. CDR3 nucleotides: TGCGCCAGCAGTGACGGGGCCACAGATACGCAGTATTTT.

This clone was recorded once. This rearrangement joins TRBV27 to TRBJ1-2; 10 bases line up with TRBD1. V shed 6 bases and J 8 bases; nucleotides not matched to a gene: 12. The CDR3 runs to 15 residues. In germline, CDR1 is MNHEY, CDR2 SMNVEV (reference sequence). CDR3 residues: CASSAVLGTGDGYTF. CDR3 DNA: TGTGCCAGCAGCGCGGTCCTGGGGACAGGGGACGGCTACACCTTC.

The V call is TRBV6-4, the J call TRBJ2-2; 10 bases match TRBD1. The CDR3 is made up of 16 amino acids. V was pared by 6 bases and J by 3 bases, with 7 bases of the junction left unmatched. Germline CDR1 is MRHNA and CDR2 is SNTAGT. In DNA form, the CDR3 reads TGTGCCAGCAGAGATACGGACAGGGGGTACACCGGGGAGCTGTTTTTT. It encodes CASRDTDRGYTGELFF.

V is TRBV19 and J is TRBJ1-5; 10 nucleotides line up with TRBD1. The V and J ends lost 6 bases and 0 bases, in that order; junction bases with no gene match: 8. Germline V gives CDR1 LNHDA, CDR2 SQIVND (reference sequence). CDR3 length: 17 amino acids. The CDR3, as DNA: TGTGCCAGTAGCCCGGGACAGGGGTACTATAGCAATCAGCCCCAGCATTTT. Amino acids: CASSPGQGYYSNQPQHF.

The CDR3 region is CASSRTGAGVYTDTQYF. The CDR3 nucleotides are TGTGCCAGCAGCCGTACAGGAGCGGGAGTTTATACAGATACGCAGTATTTT. The chain has TRBV5-4 and TRBJ2-3; 8 nucleotides agree with TRBD2. This CDR3 comprises 17 residues. After removal of 4 bases from V and 3 bases from J, the junction contained 13 bases not matched to a gene. Germline V gene lookup returns CDR1 SGHNT and CDR2 YYREEE (reference sequence).

J is TRBJ1-2 and V is TRBV4-2; TRBD1 agrees at 7 bases. Per germline, CDR1 LGHNA and CDR2 YNFKEQ. Trimming took 0 bases from V and 7 from J; bases not matched to a gene: 8. The CDR3 runs to 15 residues. CDR3 amino acids: CASSQDRGTASGYTF. The CDR3, as DNA: TGTGCCAGCAGCCAAGATCGCGGGACAGCAAGTGGCTACACCTTC.

The chain has TRBV27 and TRBJ2-7; 13 bases are a match to TRBD2. The germline V gene has CDR1 MNHEY and CDR2 SMNVEV (reference sequence). V lost 6 bases and J lost 6; bases outside the gene matches: 5. The CDR3 extends over 14 amino acids. The CDR3 loop reads CASSELAGGREQYF. The DNA for the CDR3 is TGTGCCAGCAGCGAACTAGCGGGGGGGCGCGAGCAGTACTTC.

This clone was recorded only once. CDR3 DNA sequence: TGTGCCAGCAGTGAAAGGGTGGCAGATACGCAGTATTTT. It specifies CASSERVADTQYF. The chain carries TRBV6-1 and TRBJ2-3; D not resolved. The CDR3 is 13 residues long. The germline V gene has CDR1 MNHNS and CDR2 SASEGT. With 2 bases removed from V and 4 bases from J, the gap between germline ends came to 7 bases.

This clone was picked up one time. This chain links TRBV5-1 with TRBJ1-6; D gene unclear. Trimming removed 0 bases from V and 7 bases from J, with 8 bases in between. Germline V CDR1 and CDR2: SGHRS, YFSETQ. This CDR3 contains 14 residues. CDR3: CASSLVLRNSPLHF. CDR3 nucleotide sequence: TGCGCCAGCAGCTTGGTTTTGCGGAATTCACCCCTCCACTTT. The variable domain in full, completed from reference TRBV5-1 and TRBJ1-6, reads KAGVTQTPRYLIKTRGQQVTLSCSPISGHRSVSWYQQTPGQGLQFLFEYFSETQRNKGNFPGRFSGRQFSNSRSEMNVSTLELGDSALYLCASSLVLRNSPLHFGNGTRLTVT.

The chain employs TRBV5-6 and TRBJ2-1, with 7 bases fitting TRBD1. Unmatched junction bases numbered 6, after V lost 4 bases and J lost 2 bases. Germline-derived CDR1 and CDR2 are SGHDT and YYEEEE. This CDR3 is 15 amino acids long. The CDR3 sequence is CASSAGQETYNEQFF. CDR3 sequence (DNA): TGTGCCAGCAGCGCTGGACAGGAGACCTACAATGAGCAGTTCTTC.

The chain links TRBV5-4 to TRBJ2-6; D gene unclear. The CDR3 covers 15 residues. Germline-derived CDR1 and CDR2 are SGHNT and YYREEE (reference sequence). The V end was cut by 2 bases, the J end by 0 bases, with 6 bases between. The CDR3 here is CASSLSLSGANVLTF. CDR3 coding DNA: TGTGCCAGCAGCTTAAGCCTCTCTGGGGCCAACGTCCTGACTTTC.

This chain connects TRBV29-1 to TRBJ2-7; possibly TRBD2 for D (6 bases). The V and J ends lost 5 bases and 6 bases respectively, with 17 bases between them. Germline assignment: CDR1 SQVTM and CDR2 ANQGSEA. The length of the CDR3 is 13 residues. The CDR3 is CSVKPLISGEQYF. The CDR3 nucleotides read TGCAGCGTTAAGCCCCTGATTAGCGGCGAGCAGTACTTC.

This chain uses TRBV6-1 with TRBJ2-4; no clear D gene. The V and J ends lost 3 bases and 0 bases respectively, with 6 bases between them. The CDR3 runs to 14 residues. Germline loops: CDR1 MNHNS, CDR2 SASEGT. In DNA, the CDR3 is TGTGCCAGCAGTGAGGCGGTAGCCAAAAACATTCAGTACTTC. This translates into CASSEAVAKNIQYF.

The rearrangement uses TRBV7-3 and TRBJ2-5; TRBD1 matches at 8 bases. The junction had 9 bases not matched to a gene; V was cut back by 2 bases and J by 4 bases. This CDR3 has 16 residues. The germline V gene encodes CDR1 SGHTA and CDR2 FQGTGA. The CDR3 DNA follows: TGTGCCAGCAGCTTACAGGGGACAGGTCGGGGAGAGACCCAGTACTTC. It specifies CASSLQGTGRGETQYF.

The chain couples TRBV27 to TRBJ1-2; 11 bases align to TRBD1. This CDR3 region has 15 residues. Germline V gene data show CDR1 as MNHEY and CDR2 as SMNVEV (reference sequence). Losses at the gene ends were 5 bases for V and 4 bases for J; bases not matched to a gene: 6. CDR3 sequence: CASSLGQGAIYGYTF. In nucleotides, the CDR3 is TGTGCCAGCAGTCTCGGACAGGGGGCGATCTATGGCTACACCTTC.

J is TRBJ2-5 and V is TRBV2; D is uncertain. The CDR3 is 10 residues long. The germline gives CDR1 SNHLY, CDR2 FYNNEI. V lost 3 bases, J lost 14 bases, and 10 bases lay in between. CDR3 DNA: TGTGCCAGCAGTGAGATACTGTATTACTTC. This translates into CASSEILYYF. The entire variable domain, with the rest obtained from reference TRBV2 and TRBJ2-5, is as follows: EPEVTQTPSHQVTQMGQEVILRCVPISNHLYFYWYRQILGQKVEFLVSFYNNEISEKSEIFDDQFSVERPDGSNFTLKIRSTKLEDSAMYFCASSEILYYFGPGTRLLVL.